Below, 13 T cell receptor beta chains from the same sample are listed, as sequenced in a study of blood T cell repertoires in COVID-19. Profiling relied on immunoSEQ multiplex PCR, and the TCRdb table lists in-frame clones only, not all of them. The sample yields approximately 250,000 clones, approximately 87% seen once. Source material: peripheral blood. These receptors were collected from a man in his sixties who had recovered from COVID-19.

The chain carries TRBV14 and TRBJ2-7, with a weak D call TRBD2 (7 bases). The ends were cut back, 3 bases at V and 6 bases at J, with 18 bases in the middle. Germline-derived CDR1 and CDR2 are SGHDN and FVKESK. The CDR3 is made up of 15 amino acids. The CDR3, as DNA: TGTGCCAGCAGCCAGAGGACCGGGGGGCCGGTCGAGCAGTACTTC. Translated, it gives CASSQRTGGPVEQYF.

CDR3 loop: CASPEVGYGYTF. Written as DNA, the CDR3 is TGTGCCAGCCCCGAGGTTGGCTATGGCTACACCTTC. The chain employs TRBV3-1 (or the pseudogene TRBV3-2) and TRBJ1-2; D not certain. Germline V gene lookup returns CDR1 LGHDT and CDR2 YNNKEL (reference sequence). The CDR3 runs 12 residues. The ends were cut back, 8 bases at V and 4 bases at J, with 11 bases in the middle.

This rearrangement joins TRBV18 to TRBJ2-5; D is ambiguous. Between the trimmed V and J ends, which lost 3 bases and 0 bases, there was a span of 14 bases. CDR1 is KGHSH and CDR2 is LQKENI in the germline V gene. The CDR3 totals 16 residues. The CDR3 region is CASSPNRQANQETQYF. The DNA of the CDR3 is TGTGCCAGCTCACCGAATAGGCAGGCTAACCAAGAGACCCAGTACTTC.

The V call is TRBV9, the J call TRBJ2-1; no definite D call. CDR1 is SGDLS, CDR2 YYNGEE, per germline. V dropped 4 bases and J dropped 7 bases, with 9 bases sitting between them. This CDR3 region has 12 residues. Here the CDR3 reads CASSIQENEQFF. The CDR3 region has the DNA TGTGCCAGCAGCATCCAGGAAAATGAGCAGTTCTTC.

This clone has just a few counts. The J gene is TRBJ1-1, the V gene TRBV2; weak D call: TRBD1 (5 bases). With 4 bases removed from V and 2 bases from J, the gap between germline ends came to 8 bases. This CDR3 has 13 residues. Per the germline V gene, CDR1 is SNHLY and CDR2 is FYNNEI. The DNA for the CDR3 is TGTGCCAGCAGTGGCCAGGGAAACACTGAAGCTTTCTTT. It codes for CASSGQGNTEAFF.

This clone was seen only once. This chain uses TRBV11-2 with TRBJ1-4; 9 bases line up with TRBD1. This CDR3 spans 14 amino acids. Germline CDR1 reads SGHAT; CDR2 reads FQNNGV. J was trimmed by 9 bases and V by 5 bases; bases with no gene match: 7. The CDR3 spells CASSPLTGGKKLFF. CDR3 bases: TGTGCCAGCAGCCCGTTGACAGGGGGGAAAAAACTGTTTTTT.

This clone has only one observation. The chain uses TRBV19 and TRBJ2-1; no definite D call. The germline gives CDR1 LNHDA, CDR2 SQIVND (reference sequence). The CDR3 is 15 residues long. V lost 0 bases to trimming and J lost 3 bases, with 9 bases between them. CDR3 in amino acids: CASSIEGRLYNEQFF. The CDR3 DNA follows: TGTGCCAGTAGTATAGAAGGCAGACTCTACAATGAGCAGTTCTTC.

The chain uses TRBV30 and TRBJ2-7; D might be TRBD2 (5 bases). The germline V gene encodes CDR1 GTSNPN and CDR2 SVGIG (reference sequence). The germline V and J ends were trimmed by 2 bases and 0 bases, with 8 bases remaining between them. The CDR3 covers 13 residues. In DNA, the CDR3 is TGTGCCTGGAGTTGGACTGCCTCCTACGAGCAGTACTTC. Amino acid sequence: CAWSWTASYEQYF.

The chain employs TRBV5-1 and TRBJ1-6, with unresolved D. V was pared by 0 bases and J by 0 bases, with 7 bases between. The CDR3 loop spans 16 amino acids. The germline gives CDR1 SGHRS, CDR2 YFSETQ. The CDR3 protein is CASSLGASSYNSPLHF. CDR3 DNA: TGCGCCAGCAGCTTGGGAGCGAGCTCCTATAATTCACCCCTCCACTTT.

The V and J genes are TRBV12-3 or TRBV12-4 and TRBJ2-1; D remains ambiguous. Trimming cost V 4 bases and J 4 bases, with 5 bases left between them. The CDR3 has 12 residues. The CDR3 DNA sequence: TGTGCCAGCAGTTCTAGATACAATGAGCAGTTCTTC. It codes for CASSSRYNEQFF.

There are a few counts of this clone. The chain combines TRBV30 with TRBJ1-2, with 9 bases that match TRBD1. From germline, CDR1 is GTSNPN and CDR2 SVGIG (reference sequence). The junction had 4 bases not matched to a gene; V was cut back by 0 bases and J by 8 bases. This CDR3 is built from 13 residues. The CDR3 nucleotides read TGTGCCTGGAGTGTAGGGACAGGGATCGGCTACACCTTC. Its translation: CAWSVGTGIGYTF.

This clone showed up just once. V usage is TRBV11-2 and J usage is TRBJ1-3; 11 bases are a match to TRBD1. The CDR3 extends over 16 amino acids. With 5 bases clipped from V and 4 bases from J, the junction kept 7 bases outside the gene matches. Germline V gene sequence: CDR1 SGHAT, CDR2 FQNNGV. CDR3 DNA sequence: TGTGCCAGCAGCCCGGGACAGGGGGGTACGGGAAACACCATATATTTT. As protein: CASSPGQGGTGNTIYF.

The rearrangement joins TRBV5-8 to TRBJ2-5, with D possibly TRBD2 on 6 matching bases. Germline loops: CDR1 SGHTS, CDR2 YDEGEE. The CDR3 is made up of 15 amino acids. V lost 4 bases and J lost 4, with 17 bases in between. DNA of the CDR3: TGTGCCAGCAGCCGGGACTGGGGGATTGGAGAGACCCAGTACTTC. Its protein is CASSRDWGIGETQYF. Full variable domain (remainder filled in from reference TRBV5-8 and TRBJ2-5): EAGVTQSPTHLIKTRGQQATLRCSPISGHTSVYWYQQALGLGLQFLLWYDEGEERNRGNFPPRFSGRQFPNYSSELNVNALELEDSALYLCASSRDWGIGETQYFGPGTRLLVL.